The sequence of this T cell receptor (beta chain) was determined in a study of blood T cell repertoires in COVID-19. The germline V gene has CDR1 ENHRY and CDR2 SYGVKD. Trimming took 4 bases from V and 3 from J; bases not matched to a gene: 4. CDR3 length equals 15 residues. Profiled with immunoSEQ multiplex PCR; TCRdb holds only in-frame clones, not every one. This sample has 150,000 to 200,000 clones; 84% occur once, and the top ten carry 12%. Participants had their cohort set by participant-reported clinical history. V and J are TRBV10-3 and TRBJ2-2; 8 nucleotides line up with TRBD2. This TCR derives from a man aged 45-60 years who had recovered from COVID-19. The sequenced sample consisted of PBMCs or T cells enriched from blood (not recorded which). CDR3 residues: CAISGSGVYTGELFF. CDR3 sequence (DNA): TGTGCCATCAGTGGTAGCGGGGTGTACACCGGGGAGCTGTTTTTT.